The 8 T cell receptor beta chains below were found in one sample sequenced in a study of blood T cell repertoires in COVID-19. Here immunoSEQ multiplex PCR was the method, and the copy in TCRdb shows in-frame clones only, minus some. Among 110,000 to 150,000 clones, around 81% were seen once, and the ten largest hold more than 6.5%. The sequenced sample was peripheral blood. Every receptor here comes from a human donor in a cohort sampled during active COVID-19.

This clone came up once. The chain joins TRBV5-5 to TRBJ2-6; D is uncertain. Trimming took 4 bases from V and 0 from J, leaving 11 bases between them. The CDR3 is made up of 16 amino acids. The germline V gene encodes CDR1 SGHKS and CDR2 YYEKEE (reference sequence). CDR3 sequence (DNA): TGTGCCAGCAGCCCAATTCGGTCCTCTGGGGCCAACGTCCTGACTTTC. This gives the protein CASSPIRSSGANVLTF.

The chain employs TRBV28 and TRBJ2-1; 10 nucleotides match TRBD1. The V gene end was trimmed by 6 bases and the J gene end by 2 bases; junction bases not matched to a gene: 4. CDR1 and CDR2 from the germline V gene are MDHEN and SYDVKM. The CDR3 runs to 15 residues. CDR3 region: CASSPDRGTYNEQFF. CDR3 bases: TGTGCCAGCAGCCCGGACAGGGGGACCTACAATGAGCAGTTCTTC.

The chain recombines TRBV7-6 with TRBJ1-2; unclear D gene. V was pared by 5 bases and J by 4 bases, with 17 bases between. The germline gives CDR1 SGHVS, CDR2 FNYEAQ. The CDR3 contains 15 residues. The CDR3 sequence: CASSPKPDGSYGYTF. Written as DNA, the CDR3 is TGTGCCAGCAGCCCCAAGCCAGACGGGAGCTATGGCTACACCTTC.

J is TRBJ2-7 and V is TRBV28; no definite D call. The V and J ends lost 1 base and 2 bases respectively, with 18 bases between them. Germline lookup yields CDR1 MDHEN and CDR2 SYDVKM. This CDR3 spans 17 amino acids. In DNA form, the CDR3 reads TGTGCCAGCAGTTTATCCCTCGGCGGCGGAATCCCCTACGAGCAGTACTTC. This codes for CASSLSLGGGIPYEQYF.

Comments on this clone: Other DNA sequences of this sample code for an identical CDR3. J is TRBJ1-6 and V is TRBV9; TRBD1 matches 8 bases. The trim removed 3 bases at V and 8 bases at J, leaving 4 bases unmatched. The germline gives CDR1 SGDLS, CDR2 YYNGEE. The CDR3 is 14 amino acids. CDR3 DNA sequence: TGTGCCAGCAGCGGAGGACAGGGTTATTCACCCCTCCACTTT. Residues: CASSGGQGYSPLHF.

The chain combines TRBV5-6 with TRBJ2-7; TRBD2 might be the D (6 bases). Trimming removed 5 bases at V and 3 bases at J, with 15 bases between. Germline CDR1 and CDR2: SGHDT and YYEEEE. This CDR3 has 14 residues. CDR3: CASRTKGLGYEQYF. The CDR3 DNA sequence: TGTGCCAGCAGAACGAAGGGACTTGGCTACGAGCAGTACTTC.

This clone has only a few counts. The genes are TRBV28 and TRBJ1-5; TRBD1 is a possible D gene (6 bases). With 3 bases removed from V and 4 bases from J, the gap between germline ends came to 10 bases. From germline, CDR1 is MDHEN and CDR2 SYDVKM. This CDR3 is built from 14 residues. The CDR3 DNA sequence: TGTGCCAGCAGTTTGGGGGGGGCTAATCAGCCCCAGCATTTT. Amino acid sequence: CASSLGGANQPQHF.

The V and J genes are TRBV27 and TRBJ2-7; TRBD1 matches 11 bases. Germline V gene sequence: CDR1 MNHEY, CDR2 SMNVEV (reference sequence). The V gene end was trimmed by 3 bases and the J gene end by 6 bases; junction bases not matched to a gene: 4. This CDR3 spans 14 amino acids. The CDR3 sequence is CASSFGQGAIEQYF. CDR3 nucleotides: TGTGCCAGCAGTTTTGGACAGGGGGCGATCGAGCAGTACTTC.